The 3 T cell receptor beta chains listed next were all sequenced from one sample in a study of blood T cell repertoires in COVID-19. Clones were sequenced by immunoSEQ multiplex PCR, and TCRdb holds only the in-frame ones, with some missing. The data contain approximately 360,000 clones, around 91% of them singletons. Sequencing used peripheral blood. These receptors were taken from a young man with active or convalescent COVID-19.

The chain employs TRBV5-1 and TRBJ1-5, with D unresolved. This CDR3 has 14 residues. Germline-derived CDR1 and CDR2 are SGHRS and YFSETQ. The V end was cut by 4 bases, the J end by 0 bases, with 8 bases between. CDR3 loop: CASSPDTSNQPQHF. In DNA, the CDR3 is TGCGCCAGCAGCCCAGACACTAGCAATCAGCCCCAGCATTTT.

The rearrangement links TRBV27 to TRBJ2-5; D is undetermined. Germline CDR1 and CDR2: MNHEY and SMNVEV (reference sequence). This CDR3 region has 16 residues. Between the trimmed V and J ends, which lost 5 bases and 0 bases, there was a span of 16 bases. CDR3 region: CASSPVRRRDQETQYF. The CDR3 DNA follows: TGTGCCAGCAGTCCGGTTAGAAGACGGGACCAAGAGACCCAGTACTTC.

The chain combines TRBV11-2 with TRBJ2-7; TRBD1 aligns across 9 bases. Germline trimming cut 5 bases from V and 6 bases from J; bases unmatched to any gene: 8. Germline-derived CDR1 and CDR2 are SGHAT and FQNNGV. The CDR3 extends over 14 amino acids. Here the CDR3 reads CASSSWTGESEQYF. DNA of the CDR3: TGTGCCAGCAGCAGTTGGACAGGGGAAAGCGAGCAGTACTTC. The variable domain in full, with the rest retrieved from reference TRBV11-2 and TRBJ2-7, is EAGVAQSPRYKIIEKRQSVAFWCNPISGHATLYWYQQILGQGPKLLIQFQNNGVVDDSQLPKDRFSAERLKGVDSTLKIQPAKLEDSAVYLCASSSWTGESEQYFGPGTRLTVT.